This TCR beta chain was captured by sequencing in a study of tumor and adjacent non-tumor tissue in lung cancer. As for the study in general: About 4.17 million productive TCRbeta reads were obtained per sample on average.

The template was RNA from unsorted bulk tissue. TCRbeta libraries were built with three rounds of nested PCR, modified from ARM-PCR. TCRdb called the multiplex PCR reads again in MiXCR, with one record for every CDR3 protein. The sample records roughly 75,000 distinct CDR3 sequences, 77% being singletons. There are many counts of this clonotype. The CDR3 contains 16 residues. CDR1 SGHAT and CDR2 FQNNGV come from the germline V gene. With 5 bases clipped from V and 2 bases from J, the junction kept 8 bases outside the gene matches. Sample: lung tumor tissue. The sequence was collected from a woman aged 50 to 65 with non-small cell lung cancer. V gene TRBV11-2 combines with J gene TRBJ2-5; 10 bases line up with TRBD2. The chain's CDR3 is CASSAQAGGIQETQYF. In nucleotides, the CDR3 is TGTGCCAGCAGCGCACAAGCGGGAGGGATTCAAGAGACCCAGTACTTC.